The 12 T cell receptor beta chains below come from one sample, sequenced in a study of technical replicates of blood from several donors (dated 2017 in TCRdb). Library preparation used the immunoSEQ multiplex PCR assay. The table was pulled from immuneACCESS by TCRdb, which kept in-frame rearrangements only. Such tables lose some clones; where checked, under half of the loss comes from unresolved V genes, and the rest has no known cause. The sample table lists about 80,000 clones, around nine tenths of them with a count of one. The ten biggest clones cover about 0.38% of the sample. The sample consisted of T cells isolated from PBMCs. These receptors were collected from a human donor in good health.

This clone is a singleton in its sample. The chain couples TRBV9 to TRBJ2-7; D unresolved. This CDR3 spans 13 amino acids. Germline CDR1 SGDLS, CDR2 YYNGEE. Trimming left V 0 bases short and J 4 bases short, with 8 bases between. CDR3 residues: CASSVATGYEQYF. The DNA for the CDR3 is TGTGCCAGCAGCGTAGCTACCGGGTACGAGCAGTACTTC.

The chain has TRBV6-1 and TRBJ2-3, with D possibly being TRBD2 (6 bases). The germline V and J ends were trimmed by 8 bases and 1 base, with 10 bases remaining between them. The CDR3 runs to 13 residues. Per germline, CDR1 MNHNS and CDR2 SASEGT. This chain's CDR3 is CASSASGTDTQYF. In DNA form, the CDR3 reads TGTGCCAGCTCGGCTAGCGGCACAGATACGCAGTATTTT.

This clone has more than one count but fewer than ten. The CDR3: CASSPDRVTEAFF. The CDR3 nucleotides read TGTGCCAGCAGCCCAGACAGGGTCACTGAAGCTTTCTTT. The chain links TRBV9 to TRBJ1-1; 7 bases are shared with TRBD1. Germline CDR1 is SGDLS and CDR2 is YYNGEE. Trimming cost V 4 bases and J 4 bases; bases outside gene matches: 4. The CDR3 runs to 13 residues.

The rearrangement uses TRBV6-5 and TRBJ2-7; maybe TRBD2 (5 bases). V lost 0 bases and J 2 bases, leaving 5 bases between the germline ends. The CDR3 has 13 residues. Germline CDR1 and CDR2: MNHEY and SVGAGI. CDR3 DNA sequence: TGTGCCAGCAGTTACTCACTAGCCTACGAGCAGTACTTC. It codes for CASSYSLAYEQYF.

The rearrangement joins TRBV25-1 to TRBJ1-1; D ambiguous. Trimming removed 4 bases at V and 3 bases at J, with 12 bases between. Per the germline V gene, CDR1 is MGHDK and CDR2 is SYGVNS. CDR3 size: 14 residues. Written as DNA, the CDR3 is TGTGCCAGCAGTGGATGGGCGAGGGACACTGAAGCTTTCTTT. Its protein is CASSGWARDTEAFF.

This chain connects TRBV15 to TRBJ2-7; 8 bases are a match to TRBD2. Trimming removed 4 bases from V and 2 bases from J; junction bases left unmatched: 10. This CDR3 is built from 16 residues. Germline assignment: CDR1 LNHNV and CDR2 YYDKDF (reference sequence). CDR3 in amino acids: CATSTKSSGPTYEQYF. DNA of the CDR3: TGTGCCACCAGCACCAAATCTAGCGGGCCGACCTACGAGCAGTACTTC. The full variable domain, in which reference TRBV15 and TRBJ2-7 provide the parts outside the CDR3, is DAMVIQNPRYQVTQFGKPVTLSCSQTLNHNVMYWYQQKSSQAPKLLFHYYDKDFNNEADTPDNFQSRRPNTSFCFLDIRSPGLGDTAMYLCATSTKSSGPTYEQYFGPGTRLTVT.

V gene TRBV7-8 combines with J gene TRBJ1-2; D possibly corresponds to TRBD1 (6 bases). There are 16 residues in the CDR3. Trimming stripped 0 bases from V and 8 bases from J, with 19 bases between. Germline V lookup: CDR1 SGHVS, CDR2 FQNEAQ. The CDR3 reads CASSLAHRQEVGGYTF. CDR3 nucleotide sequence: TGTGCCAGCAGCTTAGCTCATCGACAGGAGGTGGGGGGCTACACCTTC.

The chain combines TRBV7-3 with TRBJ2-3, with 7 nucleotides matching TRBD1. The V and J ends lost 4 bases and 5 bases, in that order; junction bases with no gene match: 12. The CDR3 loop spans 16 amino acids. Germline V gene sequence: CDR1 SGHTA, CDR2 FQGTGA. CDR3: CASSSPRQGQQDTQYF. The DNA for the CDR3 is TGTGCCAGCAGCTCCCCTCGACAGGGCCAACAAGATACGCAGTATTTT.

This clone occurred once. The CDR3 loop is CASSRRVGGSYNEQFF. The DNA of the CDR3 is TGTGCCAGCAGCCGACGGGTCGGGGGCTCCTACAATGAGCAGTTCTTC. The chain employs TRBV11-1 and TRBJ2-1; D is perhaps TRBD2 (6 bases). The CDR3 extends over 16 amino acids. Trimming removed 5 bases at V and 0 bases at J, with 14 bases between. CDR1 SGHAT and CDR2 FQDESV come from the germline V gene (reference sequence).

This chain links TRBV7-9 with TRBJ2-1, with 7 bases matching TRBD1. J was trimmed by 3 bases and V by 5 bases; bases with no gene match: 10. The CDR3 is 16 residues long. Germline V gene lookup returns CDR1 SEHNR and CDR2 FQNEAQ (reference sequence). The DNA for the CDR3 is TGTGCCAGCAGCCCCTATCGACAGGGAAACTACAATGAGCAGTTCTTC. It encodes CASSPYRQGNYNEQFF.

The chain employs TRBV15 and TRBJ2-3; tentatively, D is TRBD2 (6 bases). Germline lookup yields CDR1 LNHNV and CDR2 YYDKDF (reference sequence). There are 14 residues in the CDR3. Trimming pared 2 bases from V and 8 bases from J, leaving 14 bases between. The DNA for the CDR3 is TGTGCCACCAGCAGACCCGGGGAGGACGGTACGCAGTATTTT. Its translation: CATSRPGEDGTQYF.

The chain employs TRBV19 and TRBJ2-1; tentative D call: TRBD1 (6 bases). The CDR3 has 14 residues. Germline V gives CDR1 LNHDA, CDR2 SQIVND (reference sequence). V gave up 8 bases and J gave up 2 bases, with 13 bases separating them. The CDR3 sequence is CASGQGSAYNEQFF. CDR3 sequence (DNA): TGTGCCAGTGGGCAGGGGTCTGCCTACAATGAGCAGTTCTTC.